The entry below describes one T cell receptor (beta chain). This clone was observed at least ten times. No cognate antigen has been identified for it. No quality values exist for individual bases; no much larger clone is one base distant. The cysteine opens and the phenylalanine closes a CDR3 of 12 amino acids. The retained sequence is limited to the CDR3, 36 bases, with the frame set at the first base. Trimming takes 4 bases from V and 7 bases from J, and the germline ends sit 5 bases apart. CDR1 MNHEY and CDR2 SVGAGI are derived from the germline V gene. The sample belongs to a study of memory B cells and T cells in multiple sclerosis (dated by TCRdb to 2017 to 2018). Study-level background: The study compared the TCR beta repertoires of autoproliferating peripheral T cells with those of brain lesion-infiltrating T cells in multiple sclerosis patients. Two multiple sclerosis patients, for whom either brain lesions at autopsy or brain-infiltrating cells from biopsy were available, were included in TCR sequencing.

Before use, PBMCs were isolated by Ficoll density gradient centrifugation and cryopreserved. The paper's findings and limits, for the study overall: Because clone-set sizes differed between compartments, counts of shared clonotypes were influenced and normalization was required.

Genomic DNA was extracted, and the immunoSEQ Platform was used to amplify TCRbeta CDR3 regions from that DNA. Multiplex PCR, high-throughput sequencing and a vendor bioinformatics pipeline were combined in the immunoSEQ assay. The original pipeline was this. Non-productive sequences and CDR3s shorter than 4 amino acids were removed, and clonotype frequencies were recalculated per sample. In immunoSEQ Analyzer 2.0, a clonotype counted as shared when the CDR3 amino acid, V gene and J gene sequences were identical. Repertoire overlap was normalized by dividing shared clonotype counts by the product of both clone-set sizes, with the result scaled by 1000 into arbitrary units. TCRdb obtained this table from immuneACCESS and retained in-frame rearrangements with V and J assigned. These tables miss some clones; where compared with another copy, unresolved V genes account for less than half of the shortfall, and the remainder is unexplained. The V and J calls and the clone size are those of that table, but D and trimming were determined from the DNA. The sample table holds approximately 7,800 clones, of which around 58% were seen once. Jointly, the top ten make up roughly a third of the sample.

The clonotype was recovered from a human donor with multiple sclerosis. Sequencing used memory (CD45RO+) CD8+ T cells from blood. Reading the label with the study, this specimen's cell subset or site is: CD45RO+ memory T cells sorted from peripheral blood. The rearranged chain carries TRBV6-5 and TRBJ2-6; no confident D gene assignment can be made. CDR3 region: CASSSLANVLTF. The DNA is TGTGCCAGCAGTTCCCTAGCCAACGTCCTGACTTTC.